A single T cell receptor (beta chain) is shown here with its context. Its antigen remains unidentified. Base-call qualities are not available, and no considerably larger clone is one nucleotide away. These data belong to a study of blood T cell repertoires in COVID-19 (dated by TCRdb to between 2020 and 2021). Concerning the study at large: The collaborator samples originated in the United States, Italy and Spain and spanned the acute and convalescent phases of COVID-19. Where available, HLA class I and class II types were taken from metadata supplied by the sample provider and were not determined by assay-based typing. Subjects who had been exposed to COVID-19, were actively infected with it, or had recovered from it provided the deeply sampled blood TCRbeta repertoires that made up the dataset. The repertoires were made available in a free public database intended to serve as a resource for research on the immune response to SARS-CoV-2. The material from the prospective study consisted of cDNA or gDNA derived from T cells, B-cell-depleted T cells, or PBMCs. Nearly every sample came with metadata listing a de-identified subject ID, COVID-19 status, age in years and sex. Samples were obtained from the ongoing ImmuneRACE study (first 160 participants) and from 1,200 or so subjects provided by 6 global collaborators.

The CDR3 sequence holds 13 residues, the cysteine and phenylalanine included. The DNA shown is the 39-base CDR3, in frame from base 1. After removal of 6 bases from V and 4 bases from J, the junction retains 1 base not matched to a gene. CDR1 and CDR2 (LGHDT, YNNKEL) derive from the germline V gene (reference sequence). Here is what the overall study found, with its caveats: The quantity of clinical and demographic metadata differed by source and by participant and was supplied without curation.

In Seattle, one collaborating source enrolled patients while the infection was active and tracked those patients longitudinally over the course of disease. Whole blood was collected in K2EDTA tubes by collaborating institutions according to the institutions' own protocols. For TCRbeta analysis, collaborators shipped samples as frozen whole blood, isolated PBMCs, or DNA extracted from either of those sample types. TCRbeta CDR3 regions were amplified from genomic DNA by means of the immunoSEQ Assay, a bias-controlled multiplex PCR. The study's own analysis went as follows. Within the assay, amplification of reference gene primers was used to estimate how many nucleated cells each sample contained. To quantify the absolute abundance of each unique TCRbeta CDR3 rearrangement, sequence reads were collapsed and filtered. For each sample, productive Simpson clonality was calculated by taking the square root of Simpson's diversity index across productive rearrangements. TCRdb obtained this table from immuneACCESS and retained in-frame rearrangements with V and J assigned. These tables miss some clones; where compared with another copy, unresolved V genes account for less than half of the shortfall, and the remainder is unexplained. That table is the source of V, J and clone size, and D and trimming were worked out from the DNA. This sample lists roughly 130,000 clones; about 88% were detected once. The ten largest make up 4% to 5% of the sample.

The receptor chain draws on TRBV3-1 (or the pseudogene TRBV3-2) and TRBJ2-2; 8 of the junction bases match TRBD1. Sample: peripheral blood. The TCR comes from a man between 60 and 75 years old with COVID-19, enrolled during active disease. The base sequence is TGTGCCAGCAGGACAGGGGTCACCGGGGAGCTGTTTTTT. Its amino acids are CASRTGVTGELFF.